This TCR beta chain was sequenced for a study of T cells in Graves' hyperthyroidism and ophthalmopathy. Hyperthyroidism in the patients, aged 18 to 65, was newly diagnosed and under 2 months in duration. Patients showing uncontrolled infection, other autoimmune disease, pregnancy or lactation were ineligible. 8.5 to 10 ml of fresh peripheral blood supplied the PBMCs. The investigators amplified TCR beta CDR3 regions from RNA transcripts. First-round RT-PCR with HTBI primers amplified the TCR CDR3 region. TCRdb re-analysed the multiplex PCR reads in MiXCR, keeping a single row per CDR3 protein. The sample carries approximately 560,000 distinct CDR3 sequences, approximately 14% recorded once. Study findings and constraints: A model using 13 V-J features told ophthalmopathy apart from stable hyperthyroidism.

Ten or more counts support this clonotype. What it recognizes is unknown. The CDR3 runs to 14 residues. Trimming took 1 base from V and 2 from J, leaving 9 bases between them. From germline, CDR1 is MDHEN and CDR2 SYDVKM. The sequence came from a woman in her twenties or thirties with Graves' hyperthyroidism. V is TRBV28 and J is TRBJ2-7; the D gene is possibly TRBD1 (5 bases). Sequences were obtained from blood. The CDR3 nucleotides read TGTGCCAGCAGTTTATTCACAGGAGCCTACGAGCAGTACTTC. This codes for CASSLFTGAYEQYF.